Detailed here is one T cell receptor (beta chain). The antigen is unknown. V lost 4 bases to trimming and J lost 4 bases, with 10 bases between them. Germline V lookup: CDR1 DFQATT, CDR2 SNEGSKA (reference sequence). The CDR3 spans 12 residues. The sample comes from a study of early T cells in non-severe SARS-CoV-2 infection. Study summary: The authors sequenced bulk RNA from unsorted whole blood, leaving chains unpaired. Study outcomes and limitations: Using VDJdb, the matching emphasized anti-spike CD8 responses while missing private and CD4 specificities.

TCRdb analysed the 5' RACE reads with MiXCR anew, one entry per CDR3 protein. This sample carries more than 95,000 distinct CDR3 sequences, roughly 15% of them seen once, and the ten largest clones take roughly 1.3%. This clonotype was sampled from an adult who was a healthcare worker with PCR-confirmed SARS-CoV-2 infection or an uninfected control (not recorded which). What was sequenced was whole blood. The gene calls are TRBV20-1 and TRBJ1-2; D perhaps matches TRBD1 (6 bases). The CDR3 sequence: CSAKDRLYGYTF. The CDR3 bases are TGCAGTGCTAAAGACAGGCTCTATGGCTACACCTTC.